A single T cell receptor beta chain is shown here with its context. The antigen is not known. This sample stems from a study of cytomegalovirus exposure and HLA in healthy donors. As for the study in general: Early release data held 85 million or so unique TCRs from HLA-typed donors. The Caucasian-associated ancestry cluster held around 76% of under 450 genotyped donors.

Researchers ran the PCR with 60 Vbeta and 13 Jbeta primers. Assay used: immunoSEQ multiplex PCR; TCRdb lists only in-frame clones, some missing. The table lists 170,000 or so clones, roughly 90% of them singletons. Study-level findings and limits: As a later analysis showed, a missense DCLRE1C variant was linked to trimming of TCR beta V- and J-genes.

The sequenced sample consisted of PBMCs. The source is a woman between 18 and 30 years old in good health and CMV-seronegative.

The CDR3 is CASSSGNFYEQYF. As DNA, the CDR3 is TGTGCCAGTAGTAGCGGGAACTTCTACGAGCAGTACTTC. The chain is built from TRBV19 and TRBJ2-7; tentatively, D is TRBD2 (6 bases). Per the germline V gene, CDR1 is LNHDA and CDR2 is SQIVND (reference sequence). V was shortened by 4 bases and J by 3 bases, with 10 bases between the two germline ends. The CDR3 has 13 amino acids.